The clone carrying this T cell receptor (beta chain) occurred a few times. This sample is drawn from a study of blood T cell repertoires in COVID-19. In the original analysis: Amplification of reference gene primers provided the estimated nucleated cell counts. Repertoires were generated with immunoSEQ multiplex PCR, while TCRdb's copy carries only in-frame clones and drops some. The V and J calls and clone size were taken over from that table, and D and trimming were inferred from the DNA. Of approximately 180,000 clones listed, almost 80% are singletons. Categorization into cohorts depended on clinical history that participants reported. The germline V gene has CDR1 KGHSH and CDR2 LQKENI. V gave up 2 bases and J gave up 8 bases; unmatched junction bases: 10. The CDR3 extends over 15 amino acids.

The clonotype originates from a woman aged 45-59 years who had recovered from COVID-19. The chain links TRBV18 to TRBJ1-2; 8 positions match TRBD1. Sequenced input: PBMCs or T cells enriched from blood (not recorded which). The CDR3 DNA is TGTGCCAGCTCACCAACCTTACAGGGGGAAGGAGGCTACACCTTC. This encodes CASSPTLQGEGGYTF.